The text below deals with one T cell receptor beta chain. By sample share, this clonotype is medium-sized (0.01 to 0.1%). Its antigen is not yet known. The sample holds no much larger clone one base away, and base qualities are not on file. There are 13 amino acids in the CDR3, from cysteine to phenylalanine inclusive. Only CDR3 DNA remains: 39 bases, in frame from the first base. From the germline V gene, CDR1 is SGHAT and CDR2 is FQNNGV. Trimming at the junction amounts to 5 bases on V and 3 bases on J, and the germline ends lie 8 bases apart. This sample was taken from a study. The instrument was an Illumina MiSeq. Clones were called with MiXCR by TCRdb after fastp trimmed the public reads at Q25, and only in-frame beta chains were retained. Rows are combined by CDR3 protein, so each entry shows the most common genes and DNA. This sample gives about 920 distinct CDR3 sequences in total; around 5.8% of them show up just once. Over 12% of the sample goes to the ten largest clones.

This sequence originates from a human donor with rheumatoid arthritis. Input material: CD4+ T cells from synovial fluid. This chain joins TRBV11-2 to TRBJ2-4; no D gene is confidently identified. CDR3 region: CASSTSGKNIQYF. The nucleotide sequence reads as follows: TGTGCCAGCAGCACATCCGGCAAAAACATTCAGTACTTC.